These 20 T cell receptor beta chains were sequenced from one sample in a study of T cell responses to AZD1222 COVID-19 vaccine (dated by TCRdb to about 2021). What this sample's time point label stands for: about 28 days (+/-7) after the second vaccine dose. The library was obtained by the immunoSEQ multiplex PCR assay. Held by TCRdb, this immuneACCESS table contains in-frame sequences only and omits some clones. Under half of the omission traces to an unresolved V gene where checked; the cause of the rest is unknown. Recorded for this sample are around 140,000 clones; about 92% of them occurred a single time. Around 3.3% of the sample comes from the top ten. Sequenced here: peripheral blood, sampled 28 days after the second AZD1222 dose. The receptors originated from an adult who received the AZD1222 COVID-19 vaccine.

V and J are TRBV12-3 or TRBV12-4 and TRBJ1-1, with D perhaps matching TRBD1 (6 bases). Trimming stripped 7 bases from V and 3 bases from J, with 12 bases between. This CDR3 is built from 13 residues. The CDR3 region has the DNA TGTGCCAGCATAAAGGGGGAGGACACTGAAGCTTTCTTT. Protein product: CASIKGEDTEAFF.

The chain links TRBV7-9 to TRBJ2-5, with 12 nucleotides matching TRBD2. The germline V gene has CDR1 SEHNR and CDR2 FQNEAQ (reference sequence). CDR3 length equals 16 residues. J was trimmed by 4 bases and V by 1 base; bases with no gene match: 4. For the CDR3, the DNA is TGTGCCAGCAGCTTAGAGACTAGCGGGAGCGGAGAGACCCAGTACTTC. Translation gives CASSLETSGSGETQYF.

J is TRBJ1-5 and V is TRBV19; D not certain. V shed 0 bases and J shed 7 bases, with 10 bases lying between them. This CDR3 contains 14 residues. Per germline, CDR1 LNHDA and CDR2 SQIVND (reference sequence). CDR3 region: CASSIDAVRQPQHF. Written as DNA, the CDR3 is TGTGCCAGTAGTATAGATGCGGTAAGGCAGCCCCAGCATTTT.

The J gene is TRBJ2-3, the V gene TRBV7-9; D ambiguous. Germline V gene sequence: CDR1 SEHNR, CDR2 FQNEAQ (reference sequence). CDR3 length: 8 residues. This chain's CDR3 is CAPNTQYF. In nucleotides, the CDR3 is TGTGCTCCGAATACGCAGTATTTT. Filled out from reference TRBV7-9 and TRBJ2-3, the complete variable domain reads DTGVSQNPRHKITKRGQNVTFRCDPISEHNRLYWYRQTLGQGPEFLTYFQNEAQLEKSRLLSDRFSAERPKGSFSTLEIQRTEQGDSAMYLCAPNTQYFGPGTRLTVL.

J is TRBJ1-2 and V is TRBV29-1; D is undetermined. With 3 bases removed from V and 7 bases from J, the gap between germline ends came to 12 bases. The germline CDR1 and CDR2 sequences are SQVTM and ANQGSEA. CDR3 size: 12 residues. This chain's CDR3 is CSVDTERFGYTF. In nucleotides, the CDR3 is TGCAGCGTTGATACCGAGCGCTTTGGCTACACCTTC. Supplemented by reference TRBV29-1 and TRBJ1-2, the full variable domain reads SAVISQKPSRDICQRGTSLTIQCQVDSQVTMMFWYRQQPGQSLTLIATANQGSEATYESGFVIDKFPISRPNLTFSTLTVSNMSPEDSSIYLCSVDTERFGYTFGSGTRLTVV.

The rearrangement joins TRBV3-1 (or the pseudogene TRBV3-2) to TRBJ2-5; tentatively, D is TRBD2 (6 bases). V was pared by 3 bases and J by 3 bases, with 14 bases between. CDR1 is LGHDT and CDR2 is YNNKEL in the germline V gene (reference sequence). This CDR3 spans 15 amino acids. CDR3 residues: CASSHVGLEKETQYF. In DNA, the CDR3 is TGTGCCAGCAGCCATGTGGGACTGGAGAAAGAGACCCAGTACTTC.

This chain links TRBV5-1 with TRBJ1-2; TRBD1 agrees at 7 bases. The CDR3 is made up of 14 amino acids. The germline gives CDR1 SGHRS, CDR2 YFSETQ. Trimming at V came to 7 bases and at J to 7 bases, leaving 13 bases not matched to a gene. The CDR3: CASSRGESGGGYTF. CDR3 in DNA: TGCGCCAGCTCCAGGGGGGAATCAGGGGGTGGCTACACCTTC. The variable domain in full, with the rest retrieved from reference TRBV5-1 and TRBJ1-2, is KAGVTQTPRYLIKTRGQQVTLSCSPISGHRSVSWYQQTPGQGLQFLFEYFSETQRNKGNFPGRFSGRQFSNSRSEMNVSTLELGDSALYLCASSRGESGGGYTFGSGTRLTVV.

V is TRBV12-2 and J is TRBJ2-3; the table's D call of TRBD2 was not tested on the DNA. TRBV12-2 is recorded as a pseudogene. The CDR3 is 14 amino acids. DNA for the CDR3: TGTGCAAGTCGCTCTAGCGGGAGCGCAGATACGCAGTATTTT. It yields the protein CASRSSGSADTQYF.

This clone occurred once. The chain has TRBV6-5 and TRBJ2-4, with 8 nucleotides matching TRBD2. This CDR3 has 14 residues. Trimming removed 4 bases from V and 1 base from J; junction bases left unmatched: 0. CDR1 is MNHEY and CDR2 is SVGAGI in the germline V gene. The CDR3 protein is CASSSSGAKNIQYF. The CDR3 DNA sequence: TGTGCCAGCAGTTCTAGCGGGGCCAAAAACATTCAGTACTTC.

This rearrangement joins TRBV5-4 to TRBJ1-1; D is undetermined. V gave up 6 bases and J gave up 1 base, with 13 bases separating them. The V gene's germline CDR1 is SGHNT and CDR2 YYREEE (reference sequence). CDR3 length equals 14 residues. The CDR3 DNA sequence: TGTGCCAGCAACGTCAGACCATCGAACACTGAAGCTTTCTTT. It is translated as CASNVRPSNTEAFF.

The CDR3 loop reads CAWRLGGPYSGNTIYF. The CDR3 bases are TGTGCCTGGAGACTTGGGGGTCCGTACTCTGGAAACACCATATATTTT. The V call is TRBV30, the J call TRBJ1-3; D might be TRBD1 (5 bases). V was trimmed by 3 bases and J by 0 bases, leaving 15 bases between them. Germline V lookup: CDR1 GTSNPN, CDR2 SVGIG (reference sequence). CDR3 length equals 16 residues.

The chain joins TRBV7-2 to TRBJ1-5; D possibly corresponds to TRBD1 (5 bases). CDR3 length: 14 amino acids. V was trimmed by 1 base and J by 8 bases, leaving 12 bases between them. Looked up from germline, CDR1 is SGHTA and CDR2 is FQGNSA. CDR3 bases: TGTGCCAGCAGCTTAGGGGGAGGGGTAAAGCCCCAGCATTTT. Protein sequence: CASSLGGGVKPQHF. The whole variable domain, remainder taken from reference TRBV7-2 and TRBJ1-5, is GAGVSQSPSNKVTEKGKDVELRCDPISGHTALYWYRQSLGQGLEFLIYFQGNSAPDKSGLPSDRFSAERTGGSVSTLTIQRTQQEDSAVYLCASSLGGGVKPQHFGDGTRLSIL.

This clone was recorded only once. This chain links TRBV9 with TRBJ1-1, with unresolved D. The germline gives CDR1 SGDLS, CDR2 YYNGEE. This CDR3 has 12 amino acids. Trimming stripped 7 bases from V and 3 bases from J, with 10 bases between. The DNA of the CDR3 is TGTGCCAGCGGCCTGTTAGACACTGAAGCTTTCTTT. It encodes CASGLLDTEAFF.

This clone was seen once. The rearrangement links TRBV7-9 to TRBJ2-1, with D perhaps being TRBD1 or TRBD2 (5 bases each). The CDR3 totals 15 residues. Germline V gives CDR1 SEHNR, CDR2 FQNEAQ (reference sequence). Trimming removed 5 bases at V and 0 bases at J, with 11 bases between. DNA for the CDR3: TGTGCCAGCAGCCCATTGAGGGGCTCCTACAATGAGCAGTTCTTC. It is translated as CASSPLRGSYNEQFF.

The rearrangement uses TRBV6-2 or TRBV6-3 and TRBJ2-1; 16 bases align to TRBD2. There are 16 residues in the CDR3. V shed 6 bases and J 7 bases; nucleotides not matched to a gene: 6. From germline, CDR1 is MNHEY and CDR2 SVGEGT. CDR3 region: CASSPGLAGGNNEQFF. For the CDR3, the DNA is TGTGCCAGCAGCCCGGGACTAGCGGGAGGGAATAATGAGCAGTTCTTC.

There are a few counts of this clone. This CDR3 reads CASSTTTSGRFSTDTQYF. The CDR3 DNA reads as TGTGCCAGCAGTACAACGACTAGCGGGAGGTTCAGCACAGATACGCAGTATTTT. The chain carries TRBV6-2 or TRBV6-3 and TRBJ2-3; TRBD2 matches 13 bases. This CDR3 has 18 residues. Germline CDR1 and CDR2: MNHEY and SVGEGT. Losses at the gene ends were 5 bases for V and 0 bases for J; bases not matched to a gene: 8.

CDR3 nucleotides: TGCAGTGCTTATGACGGCTACACCTTC. Residues: CSAYDGYTF. The V and J genes are TRBV20-1 and TRBJ1-2; D unclear. Germline V gene lookup returns CDR1 DFQATT and CDR2 SNEGSKA (reference sequence). The V and J ends lost 5 bases and 8 bases respectively, with 6 bases between them. CDR3 length: 9 amino acids.

This clone was detected once. The V gene is TRBV18, the J gene TRBJ1-1, with D uncertain. Germline loops: CDR1 KGHSH, CDR2 LQKENI. The V gene lost 2 bases and the J gene lost 3 bases, with 7 bases spanning the gap. The CDR3 sequence is 13 residues long. The CDR3 bases are TGTGCCAGCTCACCAACCCAGGACACTGAAGCTTTCTTT. This encodes CASSPTQDTEAFF. The whole variable domain, remainder taken from reference TRBV18 and TRBJ1-1, is NAGVMQNPRHLVRRRGQEARLRCSPMKGHSHVYWYRQLPEEGLKFMVYLQKENIIDESGMPKERFSAEFPKEGPSILRIQQVVRGDSAAYFCASSPTQDTEAFFGQGTRLTVV.

The genes are TRBV6-5 and TRBJ2-3; 9 bases line up with TRBD2. The V gene end was trimmed by 6 bases and the J gene end by 4 bases; junction bases not matched to a gene: 5. The germline V gene encodes CDR1 MNHEY and CDR2 SVGAGI. The CDR3 spans 14 residues. This chain's CDR3 is CASSIAGVADTQYF. DNA of the CDR3: TGTGCCAGCAGCATAGCGGGAGTGGCAGATACGCAGTATTTT.

This chain joins TRBV6-2 or TRBV6-3 and TRBJ2-7, with 12 bases aligning to TRBD2. The CDR3 loop spans 15 amino acids. J gave up 3 bases and V 6 bases, and 6 bases lay outside the gene matches. CDR1 is MNHEY and CDR2 is SVGEGT in the germline V gene. The CDR3 nucleotides are TGTGCCAGCAGCCGGCTAGCGGGAGGGGACTACGAGCAGTACTTC. It translates to CASSRLAGGDYEQYF.